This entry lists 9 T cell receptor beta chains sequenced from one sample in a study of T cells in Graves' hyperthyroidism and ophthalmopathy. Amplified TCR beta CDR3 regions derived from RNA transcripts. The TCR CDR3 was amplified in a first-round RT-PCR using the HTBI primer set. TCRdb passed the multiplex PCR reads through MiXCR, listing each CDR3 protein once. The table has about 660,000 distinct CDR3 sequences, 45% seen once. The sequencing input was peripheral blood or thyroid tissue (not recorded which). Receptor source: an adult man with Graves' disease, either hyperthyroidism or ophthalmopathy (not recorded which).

CDR3 sequence: CASYRETGTPGYTF. The DNA for the CDR3 is TGTGCCAGCTATCGCGAGACAGGGACTCCTGGCTACACCTTC. The chain employs TRBV10-3 and TRBJ1-2; 7 nucleotides align to TRBD1. V lost 10 bases, J lost 7 bases, and 15 bases stayed unmatched. The CDR3 has 14 amino acids. Germline CDR1 reads ENHRY; CDR2 reads SYGVKD.

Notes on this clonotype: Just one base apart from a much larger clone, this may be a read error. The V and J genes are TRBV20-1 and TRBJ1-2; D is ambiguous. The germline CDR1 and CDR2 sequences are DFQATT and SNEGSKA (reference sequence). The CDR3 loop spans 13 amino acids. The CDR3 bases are TGCAGTGCTAGAGAAGGCGAGAACTATAGCTACACCTTC. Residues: CSAREGENYSYTF.

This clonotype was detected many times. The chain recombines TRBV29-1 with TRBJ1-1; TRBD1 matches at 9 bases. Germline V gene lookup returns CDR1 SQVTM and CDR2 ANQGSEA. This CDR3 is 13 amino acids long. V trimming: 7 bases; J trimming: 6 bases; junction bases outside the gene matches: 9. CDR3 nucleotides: TGCAGCGCCCTCGGACAGGGGATATCTGAAGCTTTCTTT. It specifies CSALGQGISEAFF.

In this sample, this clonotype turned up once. CDR3 sequence reads: CASSLDFGTGGRSPLHF. In DNA form, the CDR3 reads TGTGCCAGCAGCTTAGATTTCGGGACAGGGGGACGATCACCCCTCCACTTT. J is TRBJ1-6 and V is TRBV7-9; 11 nucleotides line up with TRBD1. CDR1 and CDR2 (germline): SEHNR, FQNEAQ (reference sequence). V shed 1 base, J shed 10 bases, and the junction held 9 bases outside the gene matches. The CDR3 contains 17 residues.

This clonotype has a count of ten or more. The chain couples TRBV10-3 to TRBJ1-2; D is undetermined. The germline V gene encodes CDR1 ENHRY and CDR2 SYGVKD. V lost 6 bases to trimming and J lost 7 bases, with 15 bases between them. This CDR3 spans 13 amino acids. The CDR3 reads CAISPGISSGYTF. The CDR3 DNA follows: TGTGCCATCAGCCCCGGGATTTCCTCTGGCTACACCTTC.

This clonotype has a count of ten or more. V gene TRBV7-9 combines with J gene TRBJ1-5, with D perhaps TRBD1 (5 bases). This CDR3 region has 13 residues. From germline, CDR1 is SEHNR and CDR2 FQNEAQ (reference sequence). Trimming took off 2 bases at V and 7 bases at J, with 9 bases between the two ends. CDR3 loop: CASSLTTGQPQHF. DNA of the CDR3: TGTGCCAGCAGCTTAACAACAGGACAGCCCCAGCATTTT.

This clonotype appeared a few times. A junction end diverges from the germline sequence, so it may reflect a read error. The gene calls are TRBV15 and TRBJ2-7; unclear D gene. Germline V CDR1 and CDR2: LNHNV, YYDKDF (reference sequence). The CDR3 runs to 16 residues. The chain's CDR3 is CAASRDRARASYEQYF. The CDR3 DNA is TGTGCCGCCAGCAGAGATCGAGCGAGAGCTTCCTACGAGCAGTACTTC.

DNA of the CDR3: TGTGCCAGCAGCCAAGACCGGGGGCTGGGAACCGGGGAGCTGTTTTTT. Translating gives CASSQDRGLGTGELFF. The chain recombines TRBV7-8 with TRBJ2-2; D tentatively fits TRBD1 or TRBD2 (6 bases each). Germline values: CDR1 SGHVS, CDR2 FQNEAQ. CDR3 size: 16 residues. V lost 5 bases to trimming and J lost 5 bases, with 18 bases between them. The full variable domain, in which reference TRBV7-8 and TRBJ2-2 provide the parts outside the CDR3, is GAGVSQSPRYKVAKRGQDVALRCDPISGHVSLFWYQQALGQGPEFLTYFQNEAQLDKSGLPSDRFFAERPEGSVSTLKIQRTQQEDSAVYLCASSQDRGLGTGELFFGEGSRLTVL.

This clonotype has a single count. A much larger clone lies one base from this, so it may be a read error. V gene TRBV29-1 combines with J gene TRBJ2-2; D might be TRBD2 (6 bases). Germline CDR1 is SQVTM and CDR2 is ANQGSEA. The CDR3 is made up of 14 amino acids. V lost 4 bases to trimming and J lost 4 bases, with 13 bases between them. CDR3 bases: TGCAGCGTTGCCGGGAGCGGAGGCACCGGGGAGCTGTTTTTT. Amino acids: CSVAGSGGTGELFF.